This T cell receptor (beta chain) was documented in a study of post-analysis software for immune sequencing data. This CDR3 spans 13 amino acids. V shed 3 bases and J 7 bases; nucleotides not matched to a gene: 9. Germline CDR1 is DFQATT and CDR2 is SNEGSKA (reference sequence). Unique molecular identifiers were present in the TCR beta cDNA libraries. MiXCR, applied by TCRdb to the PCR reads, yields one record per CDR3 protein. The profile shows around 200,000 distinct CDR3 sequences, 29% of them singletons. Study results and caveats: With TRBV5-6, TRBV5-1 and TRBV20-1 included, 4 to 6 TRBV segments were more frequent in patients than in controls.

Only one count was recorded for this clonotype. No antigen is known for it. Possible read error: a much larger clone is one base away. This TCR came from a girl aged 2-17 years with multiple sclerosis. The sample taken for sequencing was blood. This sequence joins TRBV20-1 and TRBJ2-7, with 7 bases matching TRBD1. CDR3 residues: CSASGTVPNEQYF. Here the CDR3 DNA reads TGCAGTGCTAGCGGGACAGTTCCTAATGAGCAGTACTTC.